Below, 27 T cell receptor beta chains from the same sample are listed, as sequenced in a study of cytomegalovirus exposure and HLA in healthy donors. The method was immunoSEQ multiplex PCR; TCRdb's version includes in-frame clones alone and lacks a portion of them. The data show 130,000 to 150,000 clones, about 83% seen once. The specimen was PBMCs. The receptor source for this set is a woman in her 30s in good health and CMV-seronegative.

V is TRBV14 and J is TRBJ2-5; 12 bases agree with TRBD2. The trim removed 5 bases at V and 1 base at J, leaving 5 bases unmatched. Germline V gene data show CDR1 as SGHDN and CDR2 as FVKESK. The CDR3 has 16 residues. CDR3 in DNA: TGTGCCAGCAGCTCTCGACTAGCGGGGGCCCAAGAGACCCAGTACTTC. Its translation is CASSSRLAGAQETQYF.

The gene calls are TRBV10-3 and TRBJ2-2, with D unclear. Germline-derived CDR1 and CDR2 are ENHRY and SYGVKD. The CDR3 runs 17 residues. V lost 4 bases and J 4 bases, leaving 19 bases between the germline ends. Here the CDR3 DNA reads TGTGCCATCAGTGTTATGGAGTTGACCATAAGCACCGGGGAGCTGTTTTTT. Protein: CAISVMELTISTGELFF.

In this sample, this clone turned up a few times. The rearrangement uses TRBV28 and TRBJ2-1; 10 nucleotides match TRBD1. Germline V gives CDR1 MDHEN, CDR2 SYDVKM. The CDR3 is 15 residues long. V lost 2 bases and J lost 8; bases outside the gene matches: 6. CDR3 nucleotide sequence: TGTGCCAGCAGTTTAGACAGGGGGCTTGATGATGAGCAGTTCTTC. Its translation is CASSLDRGLDDEQFF.

This chain joins TRBV11-2 and TRBJ2-1; the match to TRBD1 covers 8 bases. V gave up 2 bases and J gave up 2 bases; unmatched junction bases: 14. The CDR3 loop spans 19 amino acids. The germline gives CDR1 SGHAT, CDR2 FQNNGV. CDR3 region: CASSLRGQGTLPAYNEQFF. The CDR3 DNA sequence: TGTGCCAGCAGCTTACGAGGACAGGGTACCCTACCTGCCTACAATGAGCAGTTCTTC.

J is TRBJ2-5 and V is TRBV9; TRBD1 might be the D (5 bases). The CDR3 runs 13 residues. The germline CDR1 and CDR2 sequences are SGDLS and YYNGEE. The V end was cut by 3 bases, the J end by 4 bases, with 10 bases between. The CDR3 DNA reads as TGTGCCAGCAGCGCCAGGGTTGGAGAGACCCAGTACTTC. It is translated as CASSARVGETQYF.

The sample holds one count of this clone. The V gene is TRBV5-1, the J gene TRBJ2-7, with 7 bases matching TRBD2. The V and J ends lost 7 bases and 4 bases, in that order; junction bases with no gene match: 8. The germline CDR1 and CDR2 sequences are SGHRS and YFSETQ. There are 13 residues in the CDR3. CDR3: CASGRLAGYEQYF. CDR3 nucleotides: TGCGCCAGCGGAAGACTAGCCGGGTACGAGCAGTACTTC.

The rearrangement uses TRBV27 and TRBJ1-1; tentatively, D is TRBD1 (6 bases). The germline V and J ends were trimmed by 6 bases and 0 bases, with 23 bases remaining between them. This CDR3 has 18 amino acids. Germline lookup yields CDR1 MNHEY and CDR2 SMNVEV (reference sequence). The CDR3 DNA reads TGTGCCAGCAGACCTGTTCCGGGGGGCGGTAGGATGAACACTGAAGCTTTCTTT. It codes for CASRPVPGGGRMNTEAFF.

The V and J genes are TRBV5-1 and TRBJ1-1; tentatively, D is TRBD1 (6 bases). The length of the CDR3 is 13 residues. The V gene's germline CDR1 is SGHRS and CDR2 YFSETQ. V shed 1 base and J shed 10 bases, with 14 bases lying between them. The CDR3 is CASSLYPRDTAFF. CDR3 coding DNA: TGCGCCAGCAGCTTGTACCCCCGGGACACAGCTTTCTTT.

The gene calls are TRBV13 and TRBJ2-1, with D unresolved. Trimming cost V 0 bases and J 3 bases, with 6 bases left between them. The germline CDR1 and CDR2 sequences are PRHDT and FYEKMQ (reference sequence). There are 14 residues in the CDR3. For the CDR3, the DNA is TGTGCCAGCAGCTTAGGGCAGGACTACAATGAGCAGTTCTTC. This codes for CASSLGQDYNEQFF.

The J gene is TRBJ2-2, the V gene TRBV10-3; 10 bases line up with TRBD1. CDR3 size: 15 residues. Germline CDR1 and CDR2: ENHRY and SYGVKD. The V gene end was trimmed by 6 bases and the J gene end by 3 bases; junction bases not matched to a gene: 4. This CDR3 reads CAIRTGTGDTGELFF. The CDR3 region has the DNA TGTGCCATCAGAACCGGGACAGGGGACACCGGGGAGCTGTTTTTT.

This sequence joins TRBV5-6 and TRBJ2-3; possible D gene TRBD2, 5 bases. This CDR3 is 15 amino acids long. Germline V lookup: CDR1 SGHDT, CDR2 YYEEEE. Trimming removed 1 base at V and 1 base at J, with 10 bases between. This chain's CDR3 is CASSLRGLGTDTQYF. The CDR3 DNA follows: TGTGCCAGCAGCTTGAGAGGGCTGGGCACAGATACGCAGTATTTT.

The chain employs TRBV15 and TRBJ1-5, with TRBD1 as a possible D gene (5 bases). The germline V and J ends were trimmed by 0 bases and 12 bases, with 15 bases remaining between them. The CDR3 has 14 residues. Germline-derived CDR1 and CDR2 are LNHNV and YYDKDF (reference sequence). The CDR3 spells CATSRDFGGGIQHF. CDR3 nucleotide sequence: TGTGCCACCAGCAGAGATTTTGGGGGAGGGATCCAGCATTTT. The variable domain in full, with the rest retrieved from reference TRBV15 and TRBJ1-5, is DAMVIQNPRYQVTQFGKPVTLSCSQTLNHNVMYWYQQKSSQAPKLLFHYYDKDFNNEADTPDNFQSRRPNTSFCFLDIRSPGLGDTAMYLCATSRDFGGGIQHFGDGTRLSIL.

V gene TRBV2 combines with J gene TRBJ1-2; D is unclear. This CDR3 has 13 amino acids. Trimming pared 8 bases from V and 2 bases from J, leaving 12 bases between. Germline V CDR1 and CDR2: SNHLY, FYNNEI. The CDR3 region is CASAGPKNYGYTF. In DNA form, the CDR3 reads TGTGCCAGCGCCGGTCCGAAAAACTATGGCTACACCTTC. The full variable domain, rest sourced from reference TRBV2 and TRBJ1-2, is EPEVTQTPSHQVTQMGQEVILRCVPISNHLYFYWYRQILGQKVEFLVSFYNNEISEKSEIFDDQFSVERPDGSNFTLKIRSTKLEDSAMYFCASAGPKNYGYTFGSGTRLTVV.

V is TRBV18 and J is TRBJ1-1, with D uncertain. Germline loops: CDR1 KGHSH, CDR2 LQKENI. Trimming pared 5 bases from V and 1 base from J, leaving 8 bases between. The CDR3 has 13 amino acids. The CDR3 sequence: CASSSTQNTEAFF. The CDR3, as DNA: TGTGCCAGCTCATCAACACAGAACACTGAAGCTTTCTTT.

This rearrangement joins TRBV5-1 to TRBJ2-3, with TRBD2 identical over 11 bases. Looked up from germline, CDR1 is SGHRS and CDR2 is YFSETQ. This CDR3 region has 18 residues. After removal of 0 bases from V and 0 bases from J, the junction contained 6 bases not matched to a gene. CDR3 nucleotides: TGCGCCAGCAGCTTGGGTGTTAGCGGGGGGGCGAGCACAGATACGCAGTATTTT. Translated: CASSLGVSGGASTDTQYF.

This sequence joins TRBV5-1 and TRBJ2-2; D is undetermined. The CDR3 is 15 amino acids. Germline CDR1 SGHRS, CDR2 YFSETQ. Deletions cut 0 bases from V and 0 bases from J, with 6 bases between. The DNA for the CDR3 is TGCGCCAGCAGCTTGGGGCAGACGAACACCGGGGAGCTGTTTTTT. Protein product: CASSLGQTNTGELFF.

The J gene is TRBJ2-7, the V gene TRBV5-1; 11 nucleotides line up with TRBD1. Losses at the gene ends were 3 bases for V and 5 bases for J; bases not matched to a gene: 4. The CDR3 extends over 14 amino acids. CDR1 and CDR2 from the germline V gene are SGHRS and YFSETQ. CDR3 nucleotide sequence: TGCGCCAGCAGCTACTGGACAGGGGGCGACGAGCAGTACTTC. Translating gives CASSYWTGGDEQYF.

This sequence joins TRBV9 and TRBJ1-3; 9 bases line up with TRBD1. Germline trimming cut 0 bases from V and 1 base from J; bases unmatched to any gene: 17. Germline-derived CDR1 and CDR2 are SGDLS and YYNGEE. This CDR3 is built from 21 residues. The CDR3 spells CASSVAVGGQGRFPSGNTIYF. Here the CDR3 DNA reads TGTGCCAGCAGCGTAGCGGTTGGGGGACAGGGAAGGTTCCCATCTGGAAACACCATATATTTT.

This chain connects TRBV5-1 to TRBJ1-2; 8 bases align to TRBD1. The CDR3 totals 14 residues. Losses at the gene ends were 4 bases for V and 3 bases for J; bases not matched to a gene: 5. From germline, CDR1 is SGHRS and CDR2 YFSETQ. The DNA of the CDR3 is TGCGCCAGCAGCGTTGGACAGGGATACTATGGCTACACCTTC. As protein: CASSVGQGYYGYTF.

This chain connects TRBV6-6 to TRBJ2-1, with TRBD1 identical over 11 bases. Germline V gene sequence: CDR1 MNHNY, CDR2 SVGAGI (reference sequence). This CDR3 region has 15 residues. V shed 3 bases, J shed 10 bases, and the junction held 8 bases outside the gene matches. The CDR3 DNA reads TGTGCCAGCAGTTATACGGGGACAGGGGGTAGCGAGCAGTTCTTC. Amino acids: CASSYTGTGGSEQFF.

The chain recombines TRBV5-6 with TRBJ2-4; tentative D call: TRBD1 (6 bases). The CDR3 runs 13 residues. With 3 bases removed from V and 4 bases from J, the gap between germline ends came to 8 bases. Germline values: CDR1 SGHDT, CDR2 YYEEEE. CDR3 residues: CASSSGQKNIQYF. In DNA form, the CDR3 reads TGTGCCAGCAGCTCTGGACAGAAAAACATTCAGTACTTC. Complete variable domain (other parts from reference TRBV5-6 and TRBJ2-4): DAGVTQSPTHLIKTRGQQVTLRCSPKSGHDTVSWYQQALGQGPQFIFQYYEEEERQRGNFPDRFSGHQFPNYSSELNVNALLLGDSALYLCASSSGQKNIQYFGAGTRLSVL.

V and J are TRBV20-1 and TRBJ2-7; tentative D call: TRBD1 (5 bases). The V end lost 6 bases, the J end lost 3 bases, and 9 bases lay between the germline ends. Germline CDR1 is DFQATT and CDR2 is SNEGSKA (reference sequence). CDR3 size: 11 residues. The CDR3 DNA sequence: TGCAGTGCGCAGGGAAACTACGAGCAGTACTTC. This codes for CSAQGNYEQYF.

The count of this clone is one. The chain uses TRBV19 and TRBJ2-7, with a tentative D call TRBD1 (5 bases). The length of the CDR3 is 13 residues. The V gene's germline CDR1 is LNHDA and CDR2 SQIVND (reference sequence). The V end was cut by 2 bases, the J end by 6 bases, with 11 bases between. The CDR3 DNA is TGTGCCAGTAGTATAAGGGGCTCCCGCGAGCAGTACTTC. Translated: CASSIRGSREQYF.

The chain employs TRBV5-1 and TRBJ2-7, with D maybe TRBD1 (7 bases). V gave up 0 bases and J gave up 8 bases, with 24 bases separating them. CDR1 is SGHRS and CDR2 is YFSETQ in the germline V gene. CDR3 size: 17 residues. The CDR3 DNA sequence: TGCGCCAGCAGCTTGGAGTCAGGAGGGGGCGCCTCGCTTAAGCAGTACTTC. Translating gives CASSLESGGGASLKQYF.

The chain combines TRBV7-2 with TRBJ2-5; 9 bases are shared with TRBD1. Germline V lookup: CDR1 SGHTA, CDR2 FQGNSA. V lost 1 base, J lost 0 bases, and 3 bases stayed unmatched. This CDR3 spans 16 amino acids. CDR3 sequence reads: CASSLVGTGYQETQYF. The DNA of the CDR3 is TGTGCCAGCAGCTTAGTTGGGACAGGGTACCAAGAGACCCAGTACTTC.

The CDR3 here is CASSPKTETGELFF. DNA for the CDR3: TGTGCCAGCTCACCAAAAACAGAGACCGGGGAGCTGTTTTTT. J is TRBJ2-2 and V is TRBV18; D is unresolved. This CDR3 is built from 14 residues. Germline loops: CDR1 KGHSH, CDR2 LQKENI. Trimming shortened V by 2 bases and J by 5 bases, and 9 bases separated the two germline ends.

The J gene is TRBJ2-7, the V gene TRBV4-1; the match to TRBD1 covers 9 bases. Germline V gene lookup returns CDR1 MGHRA and CDR2 YSYEKL. This CDR3 contains 16 residues. V shed 0 bases, J shed 3 bases, and the junction held 6 bases outside the gene matches. CDR3 residues: CASSQDRTGVDYEQYF. Written as DNA, the CDR3 is TGCGCCAGCAGCCAAGATAGGACAGGGGTGGACTACGAGCAGTACTTC.